These 12 T cell receptor beta chains were sequenced from one sample in a study of blood T cells in healthy people across ages. With a J-beta primer mix and a sample-barcoded 5' primer, a second PCR ran roughly 6 to 12 cycles. MiXCR was run by TCRdb on the 5' RACE reads, yielding one entry per CDR3 protein. The profile shows fewer than 700,000 distinct CDR3 sequences, roughly 43% of them singletons. Sample: blood. The receptor source for this set is an elderly man in good health.

This chain connects TRBV6-2 or TRBV6-3 to TRBJ2-2; D possibly matches TRBD1 or TRBD2 (5 bases each). Germline CDR1 is MNHEY and CDR2 is SVGEGT. The CDR3 totals 14 residues. Trimming left V 2 bases short and J 6 bases short, with 10 bases between. The CDR3 bases are TGTGCCAGCAGTTACCACGGGGCTCCCGGGGAGCTGTTTTTT. It codes for CASSYHGAPGELFF.

The DNA of the CDR3 is TGTGCTAGTGGTACAGCAGATACGCAGTATTTT. Translation: CASGTADTQYF. This rearrangement joins TRBV12-5 to TRBJ2-3; no clear D. Trimming took 5 bases from V and 4 from J, leaving 4 bases between them. This CDR3 has 11 amino acids. Germline V gives CDR1 LGHNT, CDR2 FRNRAP.

As regards this clonotype: Germline is not matched at one junction end, which may reflect a read error. CDR3 region: CASSPGSRGYGCTF. Here the CDR3 DNA reads TGCGCCAGCAGCCCCGGGAGTCGAGGCTATGGCTGCACCTTC. This rearrangement joins TRBV4-3 to TRBJ1-2; D not resolved. Germline V gives CDR1 LGHNA, CDR2 YSLEER. This CDR3 contains 14 residues.

The J gene is TRBJ2-1, the V gene TRBV11-3; TRBD2 matches 9 bases. V gave up 5 bases and J gave up 0 bases; unmatched junction bases: 8. This CDR3 is built from 17 residues. Germline CDR1 SGHNT, CDR2 YENEEA. Here the CDR3 reads CASSSSGRSLSYNEQFF. CDR3 DNA sequence: TGTGCCAGCAGCAGTAGCGGGAGATCTCTCTCCTACAATGAGCAGTTCTTC. The entire variable domain, with the rest obtained from reference TRBV11-3 and TRBJ2-1, is as follows: EAGVVQSPRYKIIEKKQPVAFWCNPISGHNTLYWYLQNLGQGPELLIRYENEEAVDDSQLPKDRFSAERLKGVDSTLKIQPAELGDSAVYLCASSSSGRSLSYNEQFFGPGTRLTVL.

This clonotype was observed many times. This chain uses TRBV20-1 with TRBJ2-1, with D perhaps being TRBD1 or TRBD2 (6 bases each). V was trimmed by 6 bases and J by 12 bases, leaving 18 bases between them. Germline V lookup: CDR1 DFQATT, CDR2 SNEGSKA (reference sequence). The CDR3 covers 12 residues. In DNA, the CDR3 is TGCAGTGCCCGACAGTCGGGGGCCGGGCAGTTCTTC. It encodes CSARQSGAGQFF.

The V and J genes are TRBV29-1 and TRBJ1-2, with no clear D. The CDR3 runs to 13 residues. Trimming cost V 7 bases and J 5 bases, with 17 bases left between them. Germline V gene data show CDR1 as SQVTM and CDR2 as ANQGSEA. The CDR3 nucleotides read TGCAGCGACAAAACGGCGGCAGGTTATGGCTACACCTTC. Its translation is CSDKTAAGYGYTF.

V and J are TRBV2 and TRBJ2-6; tentatively, D is TRBD1 (6 bases). The germline gives CDR1 SNHLY, CDR2 FYNNEI. This CDR3 spans 15 amino acids. V was shortened by 4 bases and J by 3 bases, with 10 bases between the two germline ends. The CDR3 here is CASSVQGGGANVLTF. The CDR3 DNA is TGTGCCAGCAGTGTACAGGGCGGTGGGGCCAACGTCCTGACTTTC.

This clonotype was observed a handful of times. V and J are TRBV6-2 or TRBV6-3 and TRBJ2-5; D unclear. Germline CDR1 is MNHEY and CDR2 is SVGEGT. This CDR3 is built from 11 residues. The germline V and J ends were trimmed by 2 bases and 7 bases, with 5 bases remaining between them. CDR3 coding DNA: TGTGCCAGCAGTTACCCTACGACCCAGTACTTC. It translates to CASSYPTTQYF.

The chain links TRBV24-1 to TRBJ2-3; the match to TRBD1 covers 11 bases. Losses at the gene ends were 1 base for V and 4 bases for J; bases not matched to a gene: 9. CDR1 KGHDR and CDR2 SFDVKD come from the germline V gene. CDR3 length: 18 residues. The DNA of the CDR3 is TGTGCCACCAGTGATTTCTCACGCGTGGGACAGGGGGCAGATACGCAGTATTTT. Translation: CATSDFSRVGQGADTQYF.

In its sample, this clonotype was seen a few times. This sequence joins TRBV11-2 and TRBJ1-1, with no clear D. Trimming took 4 bases from V and 0 from J, leaving 15 bases between them. Germline CDR1 reads SGHAT; CDR2 reads FQNNGV. This CDR3 has 16 amino acids. CDR3 bases: TGTGCCAGCAGCTCACCTTTGGGGTCTATGAACACTGAAGCTTTCTTT. Translation: CASSSPLGSMNTEAFF.

This chain links TRBV12-3 or TRBV12-4 with TRBJ1-3; D remains ambiguous. V lost 1 base to trimming and J lost 4 bases, with 11 bases between them. The CDR3 consists of 15 residues. The CDR3 bases are TGTGCCAGCAGTTTAGGTGCGAGATCCGGAAACACCATATATTTT. Translated: CASSLGARSGNTIYF.

The CDR3 loop reads CASSRGGLAGSYEQYF. In DNA, the CDR3 is TGTGCCAGCAGCCGAGGAGGCCTAGCGGGATCATACGAGCAGTACTTC. This rearrangement joins TRBV3-1 to TRBJ2-7; 9 bases are a match to TRBD2. J gave up 4 bases and V 4 bases, and 11 bases lay outside the gene matches. CDR1 and CDR2 (germline): LGHDT, YNNKEL (reference sequence). The CDR3 covers 16 residues.